This paragraph covers one T cell receptor (beta chain) sequence. This record belongs to a study of T cell changes during pregnancy in multiple sclerosis. V shed 3 bases and J 4 bases; nucleotides not matched to a gene: 5. The CDR3 totals 15 residues. Germline V CDR1 and CDR2: MGHRA, YSYEKL. Generated by immunoSEQ multiplex PCR, the TCRdb table keeps only in-frame clones and is missing some. The sample holds 15,000 to 20,000 clones, approximately 89% seen once. The chain is built from TRBV4-1 and TRBJ2-2, with 7 bases identical to TRBD1. The sequence was obtained from a female donor in good health, enrolled as a control in a pregnancy study. The source was CD8+ T cells from peripheral blood mononuclear cells, collected after pregnancy. The DNA for the CDR3 is TGCGCCAGCAGCCAGACGACAGGGTCCACCGGGGAGCTGTTTTTT. Its protein product is CASSQTTGSTGELFF.